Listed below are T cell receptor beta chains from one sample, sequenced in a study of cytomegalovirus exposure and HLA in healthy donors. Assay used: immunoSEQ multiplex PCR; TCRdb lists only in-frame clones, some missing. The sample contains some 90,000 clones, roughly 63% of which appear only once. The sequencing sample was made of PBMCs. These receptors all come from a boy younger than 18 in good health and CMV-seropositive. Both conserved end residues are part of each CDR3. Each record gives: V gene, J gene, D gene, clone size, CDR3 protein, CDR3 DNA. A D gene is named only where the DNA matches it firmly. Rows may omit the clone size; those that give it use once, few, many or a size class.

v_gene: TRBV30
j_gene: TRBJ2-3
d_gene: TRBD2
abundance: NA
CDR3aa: CAWTSGLAETTDTQYF
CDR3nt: TGTGCCTGGACCTCGGGACTAGCGGAGACCACAGATACGCAGTATTTT

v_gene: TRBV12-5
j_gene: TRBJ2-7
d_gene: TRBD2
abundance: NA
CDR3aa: CASAYRGGSGEQYF
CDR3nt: TGTGCTAGTGCGTACCGGGGGGGGTCGGGCGAGCAGTACTTC

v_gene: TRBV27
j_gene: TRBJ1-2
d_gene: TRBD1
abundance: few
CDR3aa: CASSFSGQGVYGYTF
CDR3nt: TGTGCCAGCAGTTTCTCGGGACAGGGGGTCTATGGCTACACCTTC

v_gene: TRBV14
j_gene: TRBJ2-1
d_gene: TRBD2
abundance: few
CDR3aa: CASSPGLAGNNEQFF
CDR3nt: TGTGCCAGCAGCCCGGGACTAGCGGGGAACAATGAGCAGTTCTTC

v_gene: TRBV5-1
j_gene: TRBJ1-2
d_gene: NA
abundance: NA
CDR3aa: CASSSSSGAYGYTF
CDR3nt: TGCGCCAGCAGCTCTTCGTCAGGGGCTTATGGCTACACCTTC

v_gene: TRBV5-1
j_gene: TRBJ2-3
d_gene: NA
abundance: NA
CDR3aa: CASSFTTALDTQYF
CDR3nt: TGCGCCAGCAGCTTTACGACAGCCCTTGATACGCAGTATTTT

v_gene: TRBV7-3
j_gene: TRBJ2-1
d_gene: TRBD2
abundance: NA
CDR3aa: CASSPGTSGGYPYNEQFF
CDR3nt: TGTGCCAGCAGCCCCGGGACTAGCGGGGGGTACCCCTACAATGAGCAGTTCTTC

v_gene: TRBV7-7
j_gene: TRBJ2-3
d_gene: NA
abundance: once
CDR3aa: CASSLGADRSFAQYF
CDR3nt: TGTGCTAGCAGCTTAGGGGCGGACAGATCATTCGCGCAGTATTTT

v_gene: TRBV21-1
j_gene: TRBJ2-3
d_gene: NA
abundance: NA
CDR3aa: CASSMWRTGPQRRTDTQYF
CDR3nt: TGTGCCAGCAGCATGTGGAGAACAGGGCCACAGAGGAGAACAGATACGCAGTATTTT

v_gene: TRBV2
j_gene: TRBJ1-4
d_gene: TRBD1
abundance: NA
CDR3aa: CASSGQGTGVGEKLFF
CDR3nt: TGTGCCAGCAGTGGACAGGGTACCGGTGTTGGGGAAAAACTGTTTTTT

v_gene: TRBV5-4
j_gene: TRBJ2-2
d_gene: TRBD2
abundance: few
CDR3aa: CASSAEGLAGGAGELFF
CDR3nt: TGTGCCAGCAGCGCCGAGGGACTAGCGGGGGGGGCCGGGGAGCTGTTTTTT

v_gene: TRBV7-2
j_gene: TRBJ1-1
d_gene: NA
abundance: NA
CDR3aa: CASSLVVRVNTEAFF
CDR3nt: TGTGCCAGCAGCTTAGTTGTCAGGGTGAACACTGAAGCTTTCTTT

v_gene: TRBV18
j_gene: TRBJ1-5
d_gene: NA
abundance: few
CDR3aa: CASSPRGGRDQPQHF
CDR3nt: TGTGCCAGCTCACCACGGGGGGGGCGAGATCAGCCCCAGCATTTT

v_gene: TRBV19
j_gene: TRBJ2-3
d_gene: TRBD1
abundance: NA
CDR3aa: CASSIGTGTDTQYF
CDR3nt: TGTGCCAGTAGTATAGGGACAGGGACCGATACGCAGTATTTT

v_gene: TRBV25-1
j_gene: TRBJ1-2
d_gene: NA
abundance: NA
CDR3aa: CASSDDDTGVIYGYTF
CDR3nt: TGTGCCAGCAGTGACGACGATACTGGAGTAATCTATGGCTACACCTTC

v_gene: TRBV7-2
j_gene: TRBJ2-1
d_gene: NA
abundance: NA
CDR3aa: CASSGGRYNEQFF
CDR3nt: TGTGCCAGCAGCGGGGGGAGGTACAATGAGCAGTTCTTC

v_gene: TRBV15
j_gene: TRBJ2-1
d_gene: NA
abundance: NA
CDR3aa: CATSRRSAGINEQFF
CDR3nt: TGTGCCACCAGCAGAAGGTCTGCAGGGATCAATGAGCAGTTCTTC

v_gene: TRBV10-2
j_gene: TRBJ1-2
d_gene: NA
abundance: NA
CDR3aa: CASSEYGANYGYTF
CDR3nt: TGCGCCAGCAGTGAGTACGGAGCTAACTATGGCTACACCTTC

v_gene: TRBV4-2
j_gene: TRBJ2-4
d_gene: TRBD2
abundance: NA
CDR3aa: CASSVTGTNENIQYF
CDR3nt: TGTGCCAGCAGCGTCACCGGGACTAATGAAAACATTCAGTACTTC

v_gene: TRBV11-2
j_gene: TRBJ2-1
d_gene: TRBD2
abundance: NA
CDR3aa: CASSKDVAGGGSYNEQFF
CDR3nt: TGTGCCAGCAGCAAAGACGTGGCGGGAGGGGGGTCCTACAATGAGCAGTTCTTC

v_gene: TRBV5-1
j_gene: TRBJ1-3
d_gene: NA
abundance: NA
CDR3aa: CASSLSGAAGNTIYF
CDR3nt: TGCGCCAGCAGCTTGTCAGGGGCCGCTGGAAACACCATATATTTT

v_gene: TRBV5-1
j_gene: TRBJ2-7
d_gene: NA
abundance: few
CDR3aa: CASSLDPRDGSSYEQYF
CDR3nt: TGCGCCAGCAGCTTGGACCCCCGGGACGGGAGCTCCTACGAGCAGTACTTC

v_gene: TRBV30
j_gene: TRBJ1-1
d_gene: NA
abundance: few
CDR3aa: CAWRDSRNTEAFF
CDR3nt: TGTGCCTGGAGGGACAGCAGGAACACTGAAGCTTTCTTT

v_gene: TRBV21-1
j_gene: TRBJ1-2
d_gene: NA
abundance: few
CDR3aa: CASSKALASSNYGYTF
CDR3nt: TGTGCCAGCAGCAAAGCGCTGGCCAGTTCCAACTATGGCTACACCTTC

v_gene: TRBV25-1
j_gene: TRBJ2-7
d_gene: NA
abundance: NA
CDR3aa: CASSERGSYEQYF
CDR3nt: TGTGCCAGCAGTGAAAGGGGATCCTACGAGCAGTACTTC

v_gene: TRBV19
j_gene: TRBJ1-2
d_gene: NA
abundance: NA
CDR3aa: CASSKGAPLGYGYTF
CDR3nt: TGTGCCAGTAGTAAGGGAGCACCTTTGGGCTATGGCTACACCTTC

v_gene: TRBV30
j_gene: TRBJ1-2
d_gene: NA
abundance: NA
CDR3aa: CAWNRVGYGYTF
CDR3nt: TGTGCCTGGAACAGGGTCGGATATGGCTACACCTTC